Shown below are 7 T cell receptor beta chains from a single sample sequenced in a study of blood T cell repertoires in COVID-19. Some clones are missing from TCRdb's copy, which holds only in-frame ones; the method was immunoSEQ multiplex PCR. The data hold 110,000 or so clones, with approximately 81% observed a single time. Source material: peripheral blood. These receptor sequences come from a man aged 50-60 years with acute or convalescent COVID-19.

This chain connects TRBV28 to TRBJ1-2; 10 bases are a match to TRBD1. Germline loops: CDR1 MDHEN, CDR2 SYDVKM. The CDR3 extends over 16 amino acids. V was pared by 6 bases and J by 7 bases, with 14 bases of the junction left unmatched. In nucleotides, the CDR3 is TGTGCCAGCAGGGGCCTCACGGGACAGGGGTATGGTGGCTACACCTTC. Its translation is CASRGLTGQGYGGYTF.

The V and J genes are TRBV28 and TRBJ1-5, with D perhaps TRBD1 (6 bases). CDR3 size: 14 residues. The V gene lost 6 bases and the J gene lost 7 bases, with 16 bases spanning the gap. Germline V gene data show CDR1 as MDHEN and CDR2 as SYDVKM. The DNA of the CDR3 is TGTGCCAGCAGCCCCATACAGGGTGGACAGCCCCAGCATTTT. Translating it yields CASSPIQGGQPQHF.

CDR3 nucleotides: TGTGCCACCAGTGATAATAACAGGGGCTGGGGCTACACCTTC. Encoded protein: CATSDNNRGWGYTF. The V call is TRBV24-1, the J call TRBJ1-2, with TRBD1 matching 7 bases. This CDR3 has 14 amino acids. The germline V gene encodes CDR1 KGHDR and CDR2 SFDVKD. Trimming cost V 3 bases and J 8 bases; bases outside gene matches: 8.

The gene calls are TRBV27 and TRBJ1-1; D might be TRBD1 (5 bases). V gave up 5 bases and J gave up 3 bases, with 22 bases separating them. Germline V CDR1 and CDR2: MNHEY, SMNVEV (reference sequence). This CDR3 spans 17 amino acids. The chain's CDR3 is CASSPRDQWARYTEAFF. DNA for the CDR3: TGTGCCAGCAGTCCCAGGGATCAGTGGGCCAGATACACTGAAGCTTTCTTT.

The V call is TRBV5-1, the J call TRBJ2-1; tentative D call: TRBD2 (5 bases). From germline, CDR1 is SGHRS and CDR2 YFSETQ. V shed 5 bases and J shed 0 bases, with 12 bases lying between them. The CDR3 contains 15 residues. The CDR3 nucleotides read TGCGCCAGCAGTCCCCTAGCAGGCTCCTACAATGAGCAGTTCTTC. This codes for CASSPLAGSYNEQFF.

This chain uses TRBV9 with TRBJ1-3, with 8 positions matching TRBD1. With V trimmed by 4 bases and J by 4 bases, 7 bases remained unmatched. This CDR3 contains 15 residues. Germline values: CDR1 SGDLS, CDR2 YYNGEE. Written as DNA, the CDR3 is TGTGCCAGCAGCAGTGGACAGGGACTAGGAAACACCATATATTTT. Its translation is CASSSGQGLGNTIYF.

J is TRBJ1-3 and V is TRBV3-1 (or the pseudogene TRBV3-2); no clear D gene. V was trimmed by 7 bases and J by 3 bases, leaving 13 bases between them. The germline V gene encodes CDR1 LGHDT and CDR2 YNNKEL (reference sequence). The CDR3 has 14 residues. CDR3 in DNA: TGTGCCAGCAACTCGGAGGGTCGTGGAAACACCATATATTTT. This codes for CASNSEGRGNTIYF.